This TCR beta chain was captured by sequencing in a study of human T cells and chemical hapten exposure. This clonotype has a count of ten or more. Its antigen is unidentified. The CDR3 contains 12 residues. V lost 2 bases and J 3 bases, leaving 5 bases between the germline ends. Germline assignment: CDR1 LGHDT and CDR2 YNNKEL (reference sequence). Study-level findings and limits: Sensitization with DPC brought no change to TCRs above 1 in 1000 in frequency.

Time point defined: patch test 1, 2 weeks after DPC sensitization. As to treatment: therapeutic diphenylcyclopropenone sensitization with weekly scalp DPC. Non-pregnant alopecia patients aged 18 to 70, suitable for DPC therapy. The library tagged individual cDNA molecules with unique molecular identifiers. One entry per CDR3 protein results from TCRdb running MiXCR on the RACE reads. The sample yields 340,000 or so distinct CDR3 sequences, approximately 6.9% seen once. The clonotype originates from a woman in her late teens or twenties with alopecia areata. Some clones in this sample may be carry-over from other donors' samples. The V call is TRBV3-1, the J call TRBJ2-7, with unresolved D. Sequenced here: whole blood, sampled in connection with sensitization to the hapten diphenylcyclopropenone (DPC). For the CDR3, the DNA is TGTGCCAGCAGCCAATCCGGCTACGAGCAGTACTTC. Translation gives CASSQSGYEQYF.